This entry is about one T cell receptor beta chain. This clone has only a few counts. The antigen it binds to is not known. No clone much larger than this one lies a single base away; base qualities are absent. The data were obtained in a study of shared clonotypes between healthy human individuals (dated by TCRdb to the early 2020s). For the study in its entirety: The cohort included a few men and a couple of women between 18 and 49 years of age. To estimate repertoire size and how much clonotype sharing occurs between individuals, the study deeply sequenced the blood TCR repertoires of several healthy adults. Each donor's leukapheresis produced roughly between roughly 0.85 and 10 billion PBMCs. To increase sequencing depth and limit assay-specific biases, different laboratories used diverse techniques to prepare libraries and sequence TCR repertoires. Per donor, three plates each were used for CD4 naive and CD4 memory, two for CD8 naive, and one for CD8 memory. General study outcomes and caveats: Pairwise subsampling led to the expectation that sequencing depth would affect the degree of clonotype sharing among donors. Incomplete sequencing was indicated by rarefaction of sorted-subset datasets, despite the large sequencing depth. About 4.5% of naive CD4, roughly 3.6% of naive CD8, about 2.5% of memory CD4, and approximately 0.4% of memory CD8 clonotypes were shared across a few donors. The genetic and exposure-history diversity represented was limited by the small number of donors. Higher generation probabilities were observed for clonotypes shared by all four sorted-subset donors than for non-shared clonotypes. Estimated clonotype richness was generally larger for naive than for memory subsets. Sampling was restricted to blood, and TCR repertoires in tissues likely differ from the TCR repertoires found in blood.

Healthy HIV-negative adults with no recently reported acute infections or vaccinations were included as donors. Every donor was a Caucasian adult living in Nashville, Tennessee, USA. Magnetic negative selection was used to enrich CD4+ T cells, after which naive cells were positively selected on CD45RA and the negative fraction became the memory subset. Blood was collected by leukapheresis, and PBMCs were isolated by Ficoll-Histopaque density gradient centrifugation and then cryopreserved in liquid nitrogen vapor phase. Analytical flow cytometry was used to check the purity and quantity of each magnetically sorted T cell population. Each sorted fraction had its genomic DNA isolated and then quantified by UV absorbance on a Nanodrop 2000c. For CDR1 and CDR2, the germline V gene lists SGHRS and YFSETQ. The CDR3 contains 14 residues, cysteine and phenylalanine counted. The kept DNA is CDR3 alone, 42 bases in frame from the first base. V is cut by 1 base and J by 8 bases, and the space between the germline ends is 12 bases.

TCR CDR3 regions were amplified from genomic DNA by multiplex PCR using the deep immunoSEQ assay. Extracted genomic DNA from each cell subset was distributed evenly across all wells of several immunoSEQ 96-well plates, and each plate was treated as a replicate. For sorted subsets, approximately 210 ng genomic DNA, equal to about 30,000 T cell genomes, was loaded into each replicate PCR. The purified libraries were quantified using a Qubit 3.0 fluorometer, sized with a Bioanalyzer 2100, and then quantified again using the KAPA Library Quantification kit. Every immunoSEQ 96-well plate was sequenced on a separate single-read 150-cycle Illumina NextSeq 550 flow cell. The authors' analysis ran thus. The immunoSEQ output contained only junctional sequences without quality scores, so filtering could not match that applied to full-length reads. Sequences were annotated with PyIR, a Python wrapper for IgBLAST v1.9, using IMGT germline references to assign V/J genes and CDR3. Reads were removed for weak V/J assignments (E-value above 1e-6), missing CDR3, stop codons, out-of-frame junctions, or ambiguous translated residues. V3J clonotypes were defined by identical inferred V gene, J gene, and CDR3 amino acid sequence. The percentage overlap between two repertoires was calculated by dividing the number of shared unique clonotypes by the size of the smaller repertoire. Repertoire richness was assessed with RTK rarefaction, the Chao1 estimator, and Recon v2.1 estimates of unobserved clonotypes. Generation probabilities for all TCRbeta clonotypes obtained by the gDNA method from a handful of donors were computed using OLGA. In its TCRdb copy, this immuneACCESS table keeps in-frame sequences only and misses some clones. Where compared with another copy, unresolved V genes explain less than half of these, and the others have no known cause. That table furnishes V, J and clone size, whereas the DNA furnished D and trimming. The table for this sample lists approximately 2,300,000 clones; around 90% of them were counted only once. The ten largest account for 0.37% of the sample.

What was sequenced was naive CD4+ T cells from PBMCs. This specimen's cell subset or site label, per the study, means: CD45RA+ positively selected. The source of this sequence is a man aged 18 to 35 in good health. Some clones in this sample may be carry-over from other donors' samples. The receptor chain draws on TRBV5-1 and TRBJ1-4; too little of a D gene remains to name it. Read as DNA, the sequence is TGCGCCAGCAGCTTGTGGACTCCAGAGGAAAAACTGTTTTTT. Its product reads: CASSLWTPEEKLFF. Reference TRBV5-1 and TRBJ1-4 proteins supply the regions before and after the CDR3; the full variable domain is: KAGVTQTPRYLIKTRGQQVTLSCSPISGHRSVSWYQQTPGQGLQFLFEYFSETQRNKGNFPGRFSGRQFSNSRSEMNVSTLELGDSALYLCASSLWTPEEKLFFGSGTQLSVL.